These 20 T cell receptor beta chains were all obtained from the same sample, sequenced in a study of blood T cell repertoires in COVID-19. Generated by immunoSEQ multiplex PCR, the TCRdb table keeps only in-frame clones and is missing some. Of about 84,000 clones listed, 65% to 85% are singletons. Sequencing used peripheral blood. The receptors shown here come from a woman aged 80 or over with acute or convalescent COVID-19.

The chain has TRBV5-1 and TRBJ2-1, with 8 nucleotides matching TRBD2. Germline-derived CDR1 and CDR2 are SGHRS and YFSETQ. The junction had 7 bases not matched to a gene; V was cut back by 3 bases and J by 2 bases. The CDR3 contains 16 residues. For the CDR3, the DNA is TGCGCCAGCAGCTGGACTAGCAGAATGACCTACAATGAGCAGTTCTTC. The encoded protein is CASSWTSRMTYNEQFF. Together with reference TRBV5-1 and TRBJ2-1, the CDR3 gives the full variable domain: KAGVTQTPRYLIKTRGQQVTLSCSPISGHRSVSWYQQTPGQGLQFLFEYFSETQRNKGNFPGRFSGRQFSNSRSEMNVSTLELGDSALYLCASSWTSRMTYNEQFFGPGTRLTVL.

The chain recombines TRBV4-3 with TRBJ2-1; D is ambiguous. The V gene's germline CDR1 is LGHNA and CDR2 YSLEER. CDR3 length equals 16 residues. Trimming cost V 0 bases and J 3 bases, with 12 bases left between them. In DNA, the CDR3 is TGCGCCAGCAGCCAAGACGGTATTAGCCGCTACAATGAGCAGTTCTTC. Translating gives CASSQDGISRYNEQFF.

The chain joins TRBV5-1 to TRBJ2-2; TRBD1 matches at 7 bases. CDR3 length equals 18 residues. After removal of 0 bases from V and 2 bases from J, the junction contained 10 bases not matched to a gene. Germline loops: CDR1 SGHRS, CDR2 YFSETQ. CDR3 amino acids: CASSLEKGGQANTGELFF. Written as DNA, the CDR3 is TGCGCCAGCAGCTTGGAGAAAGGAGGACAGGCCAACACCGGGGAGCTGTTTTTT.

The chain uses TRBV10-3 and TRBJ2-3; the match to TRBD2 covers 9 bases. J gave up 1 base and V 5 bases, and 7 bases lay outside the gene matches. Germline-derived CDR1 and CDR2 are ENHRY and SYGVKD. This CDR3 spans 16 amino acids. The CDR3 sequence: CAISTAGGQRTDTQYF. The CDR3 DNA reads TGTGCCATCAGTACCGCGGGAGGGCAGCGCACAGATACGCAGTATTTT.

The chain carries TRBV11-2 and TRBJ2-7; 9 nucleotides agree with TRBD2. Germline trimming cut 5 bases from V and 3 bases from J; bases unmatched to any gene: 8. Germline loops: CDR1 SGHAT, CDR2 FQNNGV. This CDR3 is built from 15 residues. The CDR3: CASSPRGGDNYEQYF. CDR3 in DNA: TGTGCCAGCAGCCCGCGGGGGGGCGACAACTACGAGCAGTACTTC.

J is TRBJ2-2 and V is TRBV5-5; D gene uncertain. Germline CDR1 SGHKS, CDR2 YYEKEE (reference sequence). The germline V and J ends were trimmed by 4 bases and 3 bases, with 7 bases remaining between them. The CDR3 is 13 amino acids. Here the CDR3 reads CASSDRDTGELFF. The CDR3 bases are TGTGCCAGCAGCGATCGGGACACCGGGGAGCTGTTTTTT.

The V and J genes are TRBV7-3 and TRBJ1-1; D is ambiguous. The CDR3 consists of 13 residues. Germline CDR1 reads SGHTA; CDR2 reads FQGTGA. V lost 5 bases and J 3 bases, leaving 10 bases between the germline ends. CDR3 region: CASSTQEDTEAFF. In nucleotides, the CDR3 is TGTGCCAGCAGCACCCAGGAGGACACTGAAGCTTTCTTT. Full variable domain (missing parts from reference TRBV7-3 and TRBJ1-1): GAGVSQTPSNKVTEKGKYVELRCDPISGHTALYWYRQSLGQGPEFLIYFQGTGAADDSGLPNDRFFAVRPEGSVSTLKIQRTERGDSAVYLCASSTQEDTEAFFGQGTRLTVV.

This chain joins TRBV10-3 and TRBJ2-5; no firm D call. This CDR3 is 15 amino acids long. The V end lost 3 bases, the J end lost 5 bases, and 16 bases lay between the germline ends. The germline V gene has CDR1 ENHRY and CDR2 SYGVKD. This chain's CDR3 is CAISDAKAGGETQYF. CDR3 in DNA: TGTGCCATCAGTGACGCGAAGGCAGGTGGGGAGACCCAGTACTTC.

Here the CDR3 DNA reads TGTGCCACCACCGGGACAGGGTTTAACACCGGGGAGCTGTTTTTT. It yields the protein CATTGTGFNTGELFF. The chain joins TRBV24-1 to TRBJ2-2; 9 nucleotides align to TRBD1. CDR1 and CDR2 from the germline V gene are KGHDR and SFDVKD. The CDR3 contains 15 residues. Unmatched junction bases numbered 5, after V lost 8 bases and J lost 2 bases.

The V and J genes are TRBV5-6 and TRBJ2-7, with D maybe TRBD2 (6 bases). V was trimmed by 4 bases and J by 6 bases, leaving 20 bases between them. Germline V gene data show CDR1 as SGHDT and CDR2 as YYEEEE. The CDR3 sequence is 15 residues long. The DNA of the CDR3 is TGTGCCAGCAGCCCTGTAGCGGATGGGAGCGGCGAGCAGTACTTC. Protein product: CASSPVADGSGEQYF.

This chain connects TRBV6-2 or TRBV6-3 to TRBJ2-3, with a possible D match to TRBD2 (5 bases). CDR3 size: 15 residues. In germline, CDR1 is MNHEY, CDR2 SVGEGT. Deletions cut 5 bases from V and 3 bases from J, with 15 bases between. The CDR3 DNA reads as TGTGCCAGCAGTGTAGGGATCGGGATAACAGATACGCAGTATTTT. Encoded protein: CASSVGIGITDTQYF.

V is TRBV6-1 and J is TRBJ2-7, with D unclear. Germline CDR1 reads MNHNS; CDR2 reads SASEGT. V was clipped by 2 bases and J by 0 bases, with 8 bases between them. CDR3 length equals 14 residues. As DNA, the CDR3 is TGTGCCAGCAGTGAACGAGGCCCCTCCTACGAGCAGTACTTC. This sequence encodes CASSERGPSYEQYF.

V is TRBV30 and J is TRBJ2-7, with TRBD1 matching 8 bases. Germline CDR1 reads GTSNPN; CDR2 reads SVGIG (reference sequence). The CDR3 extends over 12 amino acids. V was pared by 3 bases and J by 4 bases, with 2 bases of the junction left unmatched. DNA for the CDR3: TGTGCCTGGAGCCGGACAGGGTACGAGCAGTACTTC. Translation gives CAWSRTGYEQYF.

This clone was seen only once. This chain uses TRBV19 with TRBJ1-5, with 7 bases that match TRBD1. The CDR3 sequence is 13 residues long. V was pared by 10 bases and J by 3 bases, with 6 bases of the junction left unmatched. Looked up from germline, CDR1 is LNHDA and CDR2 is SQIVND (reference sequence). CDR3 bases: TGTGCCACCCAGGGGGAAAACAATCAGCCCCAGCATTTT. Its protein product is CATQGENNQPQHF.

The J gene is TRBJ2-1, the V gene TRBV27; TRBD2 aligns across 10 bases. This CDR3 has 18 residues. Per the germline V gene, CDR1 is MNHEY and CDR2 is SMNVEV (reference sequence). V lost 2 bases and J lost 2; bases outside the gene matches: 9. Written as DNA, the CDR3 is TGTGCCAGCAGTTTACTCCCCGGCAGCGGGAGGGCCTACAATGAGCAGTTCTTC. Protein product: CASSLLPGSGRAYNEQFF.

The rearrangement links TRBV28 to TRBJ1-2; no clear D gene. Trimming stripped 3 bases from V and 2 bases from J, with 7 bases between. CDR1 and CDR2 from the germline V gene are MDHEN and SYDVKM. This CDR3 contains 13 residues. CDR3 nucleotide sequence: TGTGCCAGCAGTTTGGGGAGCAACTATGGCTACACCTTC. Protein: CASSLGSNYGYTF.

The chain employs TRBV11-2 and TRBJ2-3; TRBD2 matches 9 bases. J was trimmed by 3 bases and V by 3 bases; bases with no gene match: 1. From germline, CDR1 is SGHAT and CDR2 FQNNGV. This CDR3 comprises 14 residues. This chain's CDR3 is CASSLTSGTDTQYF. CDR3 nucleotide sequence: TGTGCCAGCAGCTTGACTAGCGGAACAGATACGCAGTATTTT.

The CDR3, as DNA: TGTGCCAGCAGCTTAGGCGGGACCGCGCTACGAAACACAGATACGCAGTATTTT. Its translation: CASSLGGTALRNTDTQYF. J is TRBJ2-3 and V is TRBV7-2; TRBD2 is a possible D gene (6 bases). This CDR3 has 18 amino acids. Germline lookup yields CDR1 SGHTA and CDR2 FQGNSA. V lost 1 base, J lost 2 bases, and 19 bases lay in between.

The DNA of the CDR3 is TGTGCCAGCAGTCTTAGCGATTCACCCCTCCACTTT. Its protein is CASSLSDSPLHF. The J gene is TRBJ1-6, the V gene TRBV7-9, with D hard to call. Looked up from germline, CDR1 is SEHNR and CDR2 is FQNEAQ (reference sequence). The V gene lost 6 bases and the J gene lost 8 bases, with 8 bases spanning the gap. This CDR3 has 12 amino acids. Filled out from reference TRBV7-9 and TRBJ1-6, the complete variable domain reads DTGVSQNPRHKITKRGQNVTFRCDPISEHNRLYWYRQTLGQGPEFLTYFQNEAQLEKSRLLSDRFSAERPKGSFSTLEIQRTEQGDSAMYLCASSLSDSPLHFGNGTRLTVT.

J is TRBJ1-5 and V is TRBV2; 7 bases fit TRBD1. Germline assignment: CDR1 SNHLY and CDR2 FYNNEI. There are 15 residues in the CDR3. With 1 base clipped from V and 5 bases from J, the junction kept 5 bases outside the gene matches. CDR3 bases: TGTGCCAGCAGTGAAGATAGACAGGGATATCAGCCCCAGCATTTT. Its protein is CASSEDRQGYQPQHF.